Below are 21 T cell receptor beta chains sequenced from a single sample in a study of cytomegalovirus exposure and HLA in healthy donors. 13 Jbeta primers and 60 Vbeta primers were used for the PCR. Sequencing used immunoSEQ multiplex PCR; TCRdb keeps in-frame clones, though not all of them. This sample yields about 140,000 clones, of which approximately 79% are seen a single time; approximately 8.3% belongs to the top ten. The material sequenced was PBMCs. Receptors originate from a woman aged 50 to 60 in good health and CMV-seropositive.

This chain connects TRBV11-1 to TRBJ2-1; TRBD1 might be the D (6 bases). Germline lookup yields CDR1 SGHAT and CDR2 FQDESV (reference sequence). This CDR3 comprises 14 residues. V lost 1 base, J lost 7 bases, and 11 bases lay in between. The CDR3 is CASSLDTGYNEQFF. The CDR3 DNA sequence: TGTGCCAGCAGCTTAGATACAGGGTATAATGAGCAGTTCTTC.

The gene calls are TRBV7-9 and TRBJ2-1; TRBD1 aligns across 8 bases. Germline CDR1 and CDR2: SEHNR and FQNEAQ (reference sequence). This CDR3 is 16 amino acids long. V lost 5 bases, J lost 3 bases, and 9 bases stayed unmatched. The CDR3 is CASSRTGGSRYNEQFF. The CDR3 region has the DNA TGTGCCAGCAGCCGTACAGGGGGGTCACGCTACAATGAGCAGTTCTTC.

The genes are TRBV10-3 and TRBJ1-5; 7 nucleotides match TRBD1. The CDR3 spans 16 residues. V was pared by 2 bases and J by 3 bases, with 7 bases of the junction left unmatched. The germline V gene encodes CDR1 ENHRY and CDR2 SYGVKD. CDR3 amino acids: CAISENPDRNNQPQHF. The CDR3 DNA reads TGTGCCATCAGTGAGAACCCGGACAGGAACAATCAGCCCCAGCATTTT.

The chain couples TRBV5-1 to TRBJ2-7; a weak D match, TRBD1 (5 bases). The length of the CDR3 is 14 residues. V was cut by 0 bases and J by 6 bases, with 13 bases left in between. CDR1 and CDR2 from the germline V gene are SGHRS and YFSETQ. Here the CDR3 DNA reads TGCGCCAGCAGCTTGGGGCATCTAAGGGGCGAGCAGTACTTC. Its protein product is CASSLGHLRGEQYF.

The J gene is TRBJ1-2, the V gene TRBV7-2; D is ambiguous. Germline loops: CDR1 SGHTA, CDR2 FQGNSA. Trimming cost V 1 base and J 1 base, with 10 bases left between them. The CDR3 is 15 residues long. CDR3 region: CASSLGTAVNYGYTF. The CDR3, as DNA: TGTGCCAGCAGCTTAGGAACAGCCGTTAACTATGGCTACACCTTC.

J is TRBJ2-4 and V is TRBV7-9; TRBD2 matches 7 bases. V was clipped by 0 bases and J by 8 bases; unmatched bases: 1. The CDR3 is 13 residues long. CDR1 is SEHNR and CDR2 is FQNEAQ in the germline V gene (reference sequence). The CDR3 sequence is CASSLAAGDIQYF. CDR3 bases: TGTGCCAGCAGCTTAGCGGCGGGGGACATTCAGTACTTC.

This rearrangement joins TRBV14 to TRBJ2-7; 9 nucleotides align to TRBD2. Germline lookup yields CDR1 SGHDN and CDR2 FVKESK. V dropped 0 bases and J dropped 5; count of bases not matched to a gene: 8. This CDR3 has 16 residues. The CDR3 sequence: CASSQDAGGGLDEQYF. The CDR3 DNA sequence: TGTGCCAGCAGCCAAGATGCGGGGGGGGGCCTCGACGAGCAGTACTTC.

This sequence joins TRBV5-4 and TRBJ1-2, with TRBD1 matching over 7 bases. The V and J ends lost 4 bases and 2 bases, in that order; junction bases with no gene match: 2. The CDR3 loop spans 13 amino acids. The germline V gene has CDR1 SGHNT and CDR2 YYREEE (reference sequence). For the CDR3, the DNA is TGTGCCAGCAGCGACAGGGCGAACTATGGCTACACCTTC. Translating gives CASSDRANYGYTF.

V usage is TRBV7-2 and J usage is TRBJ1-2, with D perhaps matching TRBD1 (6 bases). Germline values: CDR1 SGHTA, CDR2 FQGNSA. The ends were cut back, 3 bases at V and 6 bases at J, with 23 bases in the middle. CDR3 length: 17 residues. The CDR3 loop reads CASSLGGAYSLANGYTF. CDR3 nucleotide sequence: TGTGCCAGCAGCTTGGGGGGGGCCTATAGCTTAGCGAATGGCTACACCTTC.

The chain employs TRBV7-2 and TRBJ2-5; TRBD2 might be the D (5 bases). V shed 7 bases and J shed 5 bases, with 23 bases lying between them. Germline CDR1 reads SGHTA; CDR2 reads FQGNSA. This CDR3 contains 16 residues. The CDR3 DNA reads TGTGCCAGCACCTTCGATCGGGGTCACTCCGGGGAGACCCAGTACTTC. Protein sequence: CASTFDRGHSGETQYF. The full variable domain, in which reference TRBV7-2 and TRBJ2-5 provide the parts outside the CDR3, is GAGVSQSPSNKVTEKGKDVELRCDPISGHTALYWYRQSLGQGLEFLIYFQGNSAPDKSGLPSDRFSAERTGGSVSTLTIQRTQQEDSAVYLCASTFDRGHSGETQYFGPGTRLLVL.

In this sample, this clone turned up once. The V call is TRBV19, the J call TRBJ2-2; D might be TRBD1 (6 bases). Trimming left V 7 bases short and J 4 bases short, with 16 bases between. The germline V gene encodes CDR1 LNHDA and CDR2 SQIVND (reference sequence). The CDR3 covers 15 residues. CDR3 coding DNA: TGTGCCAGTACTATTCAGGGGCGAGGCACCGGGGAGCTGTTTTTT. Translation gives CASTIQGRGTGELFF.

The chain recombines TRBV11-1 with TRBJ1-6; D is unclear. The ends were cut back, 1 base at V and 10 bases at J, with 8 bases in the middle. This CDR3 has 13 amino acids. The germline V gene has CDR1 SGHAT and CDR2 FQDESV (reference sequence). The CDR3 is CASSLEEDSPLHF. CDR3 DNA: TGTGCCAGCAGCTTAGAGGAGGACTCACCCCTCCACTTT.

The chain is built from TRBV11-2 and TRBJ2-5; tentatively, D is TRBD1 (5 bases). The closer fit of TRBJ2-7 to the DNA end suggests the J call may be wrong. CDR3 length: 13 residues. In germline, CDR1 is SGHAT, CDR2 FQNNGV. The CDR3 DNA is TGTGCCAGCAGCCCTGGACACATCTACGAGCAGTACTTC. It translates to CASSPGHIYEQYF.

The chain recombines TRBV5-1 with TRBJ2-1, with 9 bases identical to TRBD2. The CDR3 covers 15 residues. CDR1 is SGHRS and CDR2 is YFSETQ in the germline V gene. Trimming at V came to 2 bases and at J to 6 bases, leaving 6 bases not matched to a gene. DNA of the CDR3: TGCGCCAGCAGCTTCATATTAGCGGGGGCCAATGAGCAGTTCTTC. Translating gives CASSFILAGANEQFF.

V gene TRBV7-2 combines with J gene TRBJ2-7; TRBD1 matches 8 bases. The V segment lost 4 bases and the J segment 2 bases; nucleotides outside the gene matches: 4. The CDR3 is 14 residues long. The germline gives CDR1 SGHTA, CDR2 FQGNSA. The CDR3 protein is CASSSVQGAYEQYF. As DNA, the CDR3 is TGTGCCAGCAGCTCAGTACAGGGGGCCTACGAGCAGTACTTC.

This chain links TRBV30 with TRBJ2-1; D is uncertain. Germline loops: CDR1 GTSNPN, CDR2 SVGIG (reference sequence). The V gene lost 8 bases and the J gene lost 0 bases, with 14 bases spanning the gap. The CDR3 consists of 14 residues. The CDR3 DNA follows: TGTGCCCAACGCGCGGCGAGCTCCTACAATGAGCAGTTCTTC. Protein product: CAQRAASSYNEQFF. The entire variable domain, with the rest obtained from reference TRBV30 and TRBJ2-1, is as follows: SQTIHQWPATLVQPVGSPLSLECTVEGTSNPNLYWYRQAAGRGLQLLFYSVGIGQISSEVPQNLSASRPQDRQFILSSKKLLLSDSGFYLCAQRAASSYNEQFFGPGTRLTVL.

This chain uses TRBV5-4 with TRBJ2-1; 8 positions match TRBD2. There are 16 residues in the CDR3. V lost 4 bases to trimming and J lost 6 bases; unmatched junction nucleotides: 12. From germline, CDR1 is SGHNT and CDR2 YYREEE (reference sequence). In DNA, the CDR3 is TGTGCCAGCAGCCCCGGGGGGGGAGAGGCGGGCAATGAGCAGTTCTTC. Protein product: CASSPGGGEAGNEQFF. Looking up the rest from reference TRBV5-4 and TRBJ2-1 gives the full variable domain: ETGVTQSPTHLIKTRGQQVTLRCSSQSGHNTVSWYQQALGQGPQFIFQYYREEENGRGNFPPRFSGLQFPNYSSELNVNALELDDSALYLCASSPGGGEAGNEQFFGPGTRLTVL.

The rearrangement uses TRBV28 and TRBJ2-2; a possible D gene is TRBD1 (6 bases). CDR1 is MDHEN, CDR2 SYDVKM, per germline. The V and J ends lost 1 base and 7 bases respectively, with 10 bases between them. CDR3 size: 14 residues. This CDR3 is CASSLLGAYGELFF. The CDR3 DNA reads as TGTGCCAGCAGTTTATTGGGGGCCTACGGGGAGCTGTTTTTT.

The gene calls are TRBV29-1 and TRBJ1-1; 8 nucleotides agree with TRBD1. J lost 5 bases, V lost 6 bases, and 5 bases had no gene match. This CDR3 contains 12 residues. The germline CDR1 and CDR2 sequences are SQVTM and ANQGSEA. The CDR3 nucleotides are TGCAGCGTCACCAGGGGGCGGACTGAAGCTTTCTTT. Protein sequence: CSVTRGRTEAFF. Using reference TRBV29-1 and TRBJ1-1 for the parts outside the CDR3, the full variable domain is SAVISQKPSRDICQRGTSLTIQCQVDSQVTMMFWYRQQPGQSLTLIATANQGSEATYESGFVIDKFPISRPNLTFSTLTVSNMSPEDSSIYLCSVTRGRTEAFFGQGTRLTVV.

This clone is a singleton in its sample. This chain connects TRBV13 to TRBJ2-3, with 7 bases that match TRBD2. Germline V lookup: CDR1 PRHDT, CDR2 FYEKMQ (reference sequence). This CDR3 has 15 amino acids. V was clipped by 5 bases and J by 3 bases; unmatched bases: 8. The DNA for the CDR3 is TGTGCCAGCAGCCTCAGGGAGGGCAGGACAGATACGCAGTATTTT. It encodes CASSLREGRTDTQYF.

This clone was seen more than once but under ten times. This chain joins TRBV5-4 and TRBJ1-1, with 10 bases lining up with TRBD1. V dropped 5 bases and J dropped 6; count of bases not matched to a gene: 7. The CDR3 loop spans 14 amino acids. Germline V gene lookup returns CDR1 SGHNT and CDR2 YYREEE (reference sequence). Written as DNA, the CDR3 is TGTGCCAGCAGGGGACAGGGGTCGAGGCCTGAAGCTTTCTTT. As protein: CASRGQGSRPEAFF.